The rows below give T cell receptor beta chains drawn from one sample of a study of cytomegalovirus exposure and HLA in healthy donors. TCRdb keeps only in-frame clones here, not all; method: immunoSEQ multiplex PCR. The table lists about 160,000 clones, roughly 71% of them singletons. The sample comprised PBMCs. The receptor set was obtained from a male donor in good health and CMV-seropositive. CDR3s include the opening cysteine and the closing phenylalanine or tryptophan. The D gene is left open where the match is weak. The listing skips clone size in some rows; elsewhere it reads once, few, many or a size class.

v_gene	j_gene	abundance	d_gene	CDR3aa	CDR3nt
TRBV10-3	TRBJ2-1	NA	NA	CAHLRGNEQFF	TGTGCCCACCTTCGGGGGAATGAGCAGTTCTTC
TRBV5-4	TRBJ1-1	NA	TRBD1	CASLKDRDAPEAFF	TGTGCCAGCTTAAAGGACAGGGACGCTCCTGAAGCTTTCTTT
TRBV6-1	TRBJ1-4	few	TRBD1	CASRTGGAGEKLFF	TGTGCCAGCAGGACAGGGGGCGCAGGTGAAAAACTGTTTTTT
TRBV10-1	TRBJ1-2	NA	NA	CASPQRQGRGYTF	TGCGCCAGCCCCCAAAGGCAGGGGCGAGGCTACACCTTC
TRBV29-1	TRBJ1-2	NA	NA	CSVDRRFRGYTF	TGCAGCGTTGACCGTCGGTTCCGGGGCTACACCTTC
TRBV6-5	TRBJ1-3	NA	TRBD1	CASTPTGTGNTIYF	TGTGCCAGCACCCCGACAGGGACTGGAAACACCATATATTTT
TRBV4-2	TRBJ2-1	NA	TRBD1	CASSQDKRWTGAATHSYNEQFF	TGTGCCAGCAGCCAAGATAAACGGTGGACAGGGGCCGCGACCCACTCCTACAATGAGCAGTTCTTC
TRBV7-9	TRBJ1-2	NA	NA	CASSPVSGVDYGYTF	TGTGCCAGCAGCCCGGTTTCGGGAGTCGACTATGGCTACACCTTC
TRBV11-2	TRBJ1-5	NA	NA	CASSLDRVNQPQHF	TGTGCCAGCAGCCTCGACAGAGTCAATCAGCCCCAGCATTTT
TRBV4-1	TRBJ1-4	NA	NA	CASSQPQEGYNEKLFF	TGCGCCAGCAGCCAACCCCAGGAGGGATACAATGAAAAACTGTTTTTT
TRBV2	TRBJ2-1	NA	TRBD1	CASTTDRETYNEQFF	TGTGCCAGCACCACGGACAGGGAAACCTACAATGAGCAGTTCTTC
TRBV9	TRBJ2-2	NA	TRBD2	CASSPRISSGGYTGELFF	TGTGCCAGCAGCCCCCGTATATCTAGCGGGGGATACACCGGGGAGCTGTTTTTT
TRBV5-1	TRBJ1-2	NA	NA	CASSLGGGGDGYTF	TGCGCCAGCAGCTTGGGCGGGGGCGGCGATGGCTACACCTTC
TRBV30	TRBJ1-2	NA	NA	CAWSVQGALGYTF	TGTGCCTGGAGTGTACAGGGAGCTCTTGGCTACACCTTC
TRBV4-1	TRBJ1-2	NA	NA	CASSQVEGVSGYTF	TGCGCCAGCAGCCAAGTAGAGGGGGTTAGTGGCTACACCTTC
TRBV4-2	TRBJ2-1	NA	NA	CASSQDAGSSYNEQFF	TGTGCCAGCAGCCAAGATGCGGGCAGCTCCTACAATGAGCAGTTCTTC
TRBV7-8	TRBJ2-1	few	NA	CASSHLRLRGPSSYNEQFF	TGTGCCAGCAGCCACCTCCGATTGCGGGGGCCCAGCTCCTACAATGAGCAGTTCTTC
TRBV6-4	TRBJ2-3	NA	NA	CASSRSTFTDTQYF	TGTGCCAGCAGTAGATCGACTTTCACAGATACGCAGTATTTT
TRBV2	TRBJ2-5	NA	TRBD2	CASSFLAGETQYF	TGTGCCAGCAGCTTCCTAGCGGGTGAGACCCAGTACTTC
TRBV29-1	TRBJ1-2	NA	NA	CSVDGEGYYGYTF	TGCAGCGTTGACGGGGAGGGGTACTATGGCTACACCTTC
TRBV30	TRBJ1-4	NA	TRBD1	CAWRMMGQGNEKLFF	TGTGCCTGGAGGATGATGGGACAGGGGAATGAAAAACTGTTTTTT
TRBV30	TRBJ1-1	NA	NA	CAWSGRVTNTEAFF	TGTGCCTGGAGTGGCCGGGTCACCAACACTGAAGCTTTCTTT
TRBV6-6	TRBJ1-1	NA	NA	CASSPNREAFF	TGTGCCAGCAGTCCGAACAGGGAAGCTTTCTTT
TRBV27	TRBJ1-5	NA	NA	CASTLRGGGGNQPQHF	TGTGCCAGCACCCTCAGAGGCGGCGGGGGCAATCAGCCCCAGCATTTT
TRBV5-8	TRBJ2-7	few	NA	CASTHTGNLYEQYF	TGTGCCAGCACCCACACAGGGAATCTGTACGAGCAGTACTTC
TRBV5-1	TRBJ2-3	few	TRBD2	CASIGRRGAGDTQYF	TGCGCCAGCATCGGAAGGCGGGGGGCAGGAGATACGCAGTATTTT
TRBV30	TRBJ1-5	NA	TRBD1	CAWSTPGQGFNQPQHF	TGTGCCTGGAGTACTCCGGGACAGGGCTTTAATCAGCCCCAGCATTTT
TRBV5-1	TRBJ2-3	NA	TRBD2	CASSEVLSGGNTDTQYF	TGCGCCAGCAGCGAGGTTCTTAGCGGGGGAAACACAGATACGCAGTATTTT
TRBV6-1	TRBJ2-3	NA	TRBD2	CASSAGLAGKDTQYF	TGTGCCAGCAGTGCCGGACTAGCGGGGAAAGATACGCAGTATTTT
TRBV7-8	TRBJ2-2	once	TRBD1	CASSRGQGDTGELFF	TGTGCCAGCAGCCGAGGACAGGGCGACACCGGGGAGCTGTTTTTT
TRBV11-1	TRBJ1-1	few	NA	CASSSQNRNTEAFF	TGTGCCAGCAGCTCTCAGAATCGGAACACTGAAGCTTTCTTT
TRBV7-8	TRBJ1-5	NA	NA	CASHVGISNQPQHF	TGTGCCAGCCACGTCGGTATAAGCAATCAGCCCCAGCATTTT
TRBV11-2	TRBJ2-4	few	NA	CASSELYPPSIQYF	TGTGCCAGCAGCGAATTGTACCCTCCGAGTATTCAGTACTTC
TRBV19	TRBJ1-2	NA	NA	CASSSRGFREGNYGYTF	TGTGCCAGTAGTTCCAGGGGATTTCGTGAGGGTAACTATGGCTACACCTTC
TRBV6-6	TRBJ1-1	once	NA	CASAAGRYGGKTEAFF	TGTGCCAGCGCAGCCGGCCGATATGGGGGGAAGACTGAAGCTTTCTTT
TRBV15	TRBJ2-2	NA	NA	CATSRVRLNTGELFF	TGTGCCACCAGCAGAGTCAGGCTGAACACCGGGGAGCTGTTTTTT
TRBV19	TRBJ1-2	NA	TRBD1	CASWTGSDYTF	TGTGCCAGCTGGACAGGGAGCGACTACACCTTC
TRBV7-8	TRBJ2-5	NA	NA	CASSLEEGAEVPQETQYF	TGTGCCAGCAGCTTAGAGGAGGGGGCAGAAGTCCCACAAGAGACCCAGTACTTC
TRBV5-1	TRBJ2-1	NA	TRBD1	CASSLQGTYNEQFF	TGCGCCAGCAGCTTACAGGGGACCTACAATGAGCAGTTCTTC
TRBV7-2	TRBJ2-7	NA	NA	CASSPWDNYEQYF	TGTGCCAGCAGCCCGTGGGACAACTACGAGCAGTACTTC
TRBV6-4	TRBJ1-6	NA	NA	CASSETGGEGPLHF	TGTGCCAGCAGTGAGACGGGGGGGGAAGGACCCCTCCACTTT
TRBV6-5	TRBJ2-7	NA	TRBD1	CASSMAGGEEQYF	TGTGCCAGCAGTATGGCAGGGGGTGAGGAGCAGTACTTC
TRBV7-3	TRBJ2-1	once	NA	CASSLALAVNEQFF	TGTGCCAGCAGCTTGGCACTAGCTGTGAATGAGCAGTTCTTC
TRBV5-4	TRBJ2-5	NA	TRBD2	CASSFGGAETQYF	TGTGCCAGCAGCTTCGGGGGGGCGGAGACCCAGTACTTC
TRBV2	TRBJ1-1	NA	NA	CASRGLGAVEAFF	TGTGCCAGCAGAGGGTTGGGGGCGGTTGAAGCTTTCTTT
TRBV11-2	TRBJ2-4	once	NA	CASSWPGRAKNIQYF	TGTGCCAGCAGCTGGCCGGGGAGAGCCAAAAACATTCAGTACTTC
TRBV5-6	TRBJ1-6	NA	NA	CASSWGGVDNSPLHF	TGTGCCAGCAGCTGGGGGGGGGTTGATAATTCACCCCTCCACTTT
TRBV4-1	TRBJ2-7	NA	NA	CASSNPPFEQYF	TGCGCCAGCTCTAATCCCCCTTTCGAGCAGTACTTC
TRBV5-4	TRBJ2-3	NA	NA	CASSIGGSPTDTQYF	TGTGCCAGCAGTATAGGAGGCAGCCCCACAGATACGCAGTATTTT
TRBV9	TRBJ2-1	NA	TRBD2	CASSAGGLAGINEQFF	TGTGCCAGCAGCGCGGGGGGGCTAGCGGGCATCAATGAGCAGTTCTTC
TRBV4-1	TRBJ2-1	NA	TRBD2	CASSQDMWRGANNEQFF	TGCGCCAGCAGCCAAGATATGTGGCGGGGGGCGAACAATGAGCAGTTCTTC
TRBV27	TRBJ2-1	NA	NA	CASSTTGHGQFF	TGTGCCAGCAGTACCACAGGTCATGGGCAGTTCTTC
TRBV7-3	TRBJ1-2	NA	TRBD1	CASSSQGVYGYTF	TGTGCCAGCAGCTCCCAGGGGGTCTATGGCTACACCTTC